The sequence of this T cell receptor beta chain was determined in a study of control samples from healthy donors and cancer patients. This CDR3 is built from 14 residues. Germline CDR1 is SGHVS and CDR2 is FQNEAQ. Trimming took off 0 bases at V and 11 bases at J, with 16 bases between the two ends. Some clones are missing from TCRdb's copy, which holds only in-frame ones; the method was immunoSEQ multiplex PCR. The table lists some 87,000 clones, around 80% of them singletons, with around 10% in the top ten. This chain links TRBV7-8 with TRBJ1-1; D may be TRBD1 (6 bases). The sequence was obtained from a man in his sixties with head and neck cancer. Sequencing used PBMCs. The chain's CDR3 is CASSLAAGAVRAFF. The CDR3 DNA is TGTGCCAGCAGCTTAGCGGCAGGGGCTGTAAGGGCTTTCTTT.